Presented here are 14 T cell receptor beta chains from one specimen sequenced in a study of blood T cell repertoires in COVID-19. Assay: immunoSEQ multiplex PCR; the TCRdb copy retains only in-frame clones and omits some. The sample records about 170,000 clones, 70% to 90% being singletons. Specimen: peripheral blood. Source of these receptors: a woman older than 75 with COVID-19, enrolled during active disease.

V and J are TRBV2 and TRBJ1-4; the D is unclear. CDR3 length: 12 residues. The V and J ends lost 6 bases and 7 bases respectively, with 9 bases between them. The germline CDR1 and CDR2 sequences are SNHLY and FYNNEI. The CDR3 region is CASRYTTEKLFF. CDR3 coding DNA: TGTGCCAGCAGGTACACAACTGAAAAACTGTTTTTT.

The V and J genes are TRBV28 and TRBJ1-5, with unresolved D. Trimming took 9 bases from V and 4 from J, leaving 13 bases between them. The CDR3 extends over 13 amino acids. CDR1 is MDHEN, CDR2 SYDVKM, per germline. The CDR3 sequence is CASLGLANQPQHF. In nucleotides, the CDR3 is TGTGCCAGTCTCGGGCTAGCAAATCAGCCCCAGCATTTT.

The chain has TRBV29-1 and TRBJ2-5; 12 bases agree with TRBD1. Looked up from germline, CDR1 is SQVTM and CDR2 is ANQGSEA. Trimming at V came to 6 bases and at J to 5 bases, leaving 7 bases not matched to a gene. The CDR3 spans 14 residues. The CDR3 spells CSVRDRGRVETQYF. The CDR3 DNA reads TGCAGCGTGCGGGACAGGGGGCGTGTGGAGACCCAGTACTTC.

This clone was detected a few times. The rearrangement uses TRBV28 and TRBJ1-2; maybe TRBD1 (5 bases). The CDR3 sequence is 15 residues long. Between the trimmed V and J ends, which lost 5 bases and 6 bases, there was a span of 19 bases. CDR1 MDHEN and CDR2 SYDVKM come from the germline V gene. The CDR3: CASSGALRGGNGYTF. The CDR3 DNA reads TGTGCCAGCAGTGGTGCTTTACGGGGGGGGAATGGCTACACCTTC.

This chain links TRBV6-6 with TRBJ1-6, with D perhaps TRBD1 (6 bases). The germline CDR1 and CDR2 sequences are MNHNY and SVGAGI (reference sequence). V lost 6 bases, J lost 7 bases, and 13 bases lay in between. The CDR3 runs to 14 residues. CDR3 in amino acids: CASSAGTQNSPLHF. In DNA, the CDR3 is TGTGCCAGCAGCGCCGGGACACAAAATTCACCCCTCCACTTT.

The gene calls are TRBV19 and TRBJ2-1; 9 bases are shared with TRBD2. The germline V gene encodes CDR1 LNHDA and CDR2 SQIVND (reference sequence). V lost 5 bases and J lost 9; bases outside the gene matches: 11. CDR3 length: 15 residues. CDR3 sequence reads: CASSDSGSQRGEQFF. As DNA, the CDR3 is TGTGCCAGTAGTGATAGCGGGAGTCAAAGAGGTGAGCAGTTCTTC.

In this sample, this clone turned up a few times. V is TRBV24-1 and J is TRBJ2-3; 7 bases match TRBD2. Germline loops: CDR1 KGHDR, CDR2 SFDVKD. The CDR3 totals 15 residues. Unmatched junction bases numbered 4, after V lost 2 bases and J lost 3 bases. CDR3 loop: CATSDSGGGTDTQYF. As DNA, the CDR3 is TGTGCCACCAGTGATTCCGGGGGAGGGACAGATACGCAGTATTTT.

This sequence joins TRBV21-1 and TRBJ2-6; the table's D call, TRBD1, was not checked against the DNA. TRBV21-1 is labeled a pseudogene. CDR3 length: 19 amino acids. The CDR3 coding sequence is TGTGCCAGCATTCAAACAAACAGGGGAGATGCCCCTGGGGCCAACGTCCTGACTTTC. Encoded protein: CASIQTNRGDAPGANVLTF.

This rearrangement joins TRBV7-2 to TRBJ1-6, with D tentatively TRBD1 (5 bases). V was cut by 8 bases and J by 5 bases, with 13 bases left in between. The germline CDR1 and CDR2 sequences are SGHTA and FQGNSA. The CDR3 length is 14 residues. The CDR3 DNA sequence: TGTGCCAGCGGCACGGGACTCAATAATTCACCCCTCCACTTT. It codes for CASGTGLNNSPLHF.

This clone was counted a few times. V is TRBV6-5 and J is TRBJ2-5, with TRBD2 identical over 8 bases. J lost 5 bases, V lost 8 bases, and 13 bases had no gene match. From germline, CDR1 is MNHEY and CDR2 SVGAGI. The CDR3 consists of 15 residues. CDR3 amino acids: CASQRGAGALETQYF. For the CDR3, the DNA is TGTGCCAGCCAACGGGGAGCGGGAGCTTTGGAGACCCAGTACTTC.

The chain joins TRBV4-2 to TRBJ1-3; 8 bases map to TRBD1. V shed 1 base, J shed 8 bases, and the junction held 4 bases outside the gene matches. Germline V gene data show CDR1 as LGHNA and CDR2 as YNFKEQ. This CDR3 contains 14 residues. The CDR3 sequence is CASSQGQGRDTIYF. DNA for the CDR3: TGTGCCAGCAGCCAAGGACAGGGGAGGGACACCATATATTTT.

V and J are TRBV5-1 and TRBJ1-3; 8 nucleotides match TRBD1. Germline trimming cut 3 bases from V and 0 bases from J; bases unmatched to any gene: 8. This CDR3 has 17 residues. The germline V gene encodes CDR1 SGHRS and CDR2 YFSETQ. CDR3 region: CASSSGTGLFSGNTIYF. The CDR3 coding sequence is TGCGCCAGCAGCTCCGGGACAGGCCTCTTCTCTGGAAACACCATATATTTT. Filled out from reference TRBV5-1 and TRBJ1-3, the complete variable domain reads KAGVTQTPRYLIKTRGQQVTLSCSPISGHRSVSWYQQTPGQGLQFLFEYFSETQRNKGNFPGRFSGRQFSNSRSEMNVSTLELGDSALYLCASSSGTGLFSGNTIYFGEGSWLTVV.

The chain combines TRBV14 with TRBJ2-1; possible D gene TRBD1, 5 bases. The V gene's germline CDR1 is SGHDN and CDR2 FVKESK. The CDR3 has 13 amino acids. Trimming shortened V by 0 bases and J by 9 bases, and 9 bases separated the two germline ends. CDR3: CASSQDWGSEQFF. The CDR3 DNA follows: TGTGCCAGCAGCCAAGATTGGGGCAGTGAGCAGTTCTTC.

This clone was recorded a few times. The V and J genes are TRBV4-1 and TRBJ1-1; D call uncertain. Germline CDR1 and CDR2: MGHRA and YSYEKL. The V and J ends lost 2 bases and 1 base respectively, with 8 bases between them. CDR3 length equals 14 residues. The CDR3 region is CASSQQVTNTEAFF. CDR3 nucleotides: TGCGCCAGCAGCCAACAGGTGACGAACACTGAAGCTTTCTTT.